The 17 T cell receptor beta chains reported below all come from one sample, sequenced in a study of blood T cell repertoires in COVID-19. TCRdb's table, derived via immunoSEQ multiplex PCR, lists solely in-frame clones and lacks some. The sample holds roughly 120,000 clones, under 95% seen once. Material for sequencing was peripheral blood. Receptors were obtained from a man aged 45-60 years with active COVID-19.

The V and J genes are TRBV11-3 and TRBJ1-3; D is perhaps TRBD1 (6 bases). The CDR3 consists of 16 residues. Trimming removed 4 bases at V and 4 bases at J, with 17 bases between. CDR1 and CDR2 (germline): SGHNT, YENEEA. CDR3 amino acids: CASSSGQLTSGNTIYF. CDR3 in DNA: TGTGCCAGCAGCTCCGGACAGCTAACTTCAGGAAACACCATATATTTT.

This clone was detected many times. The CDR3, as DNA: TGTGCCAGCAGCGGAGGATTGACAGGGCCATATAGCAATCAGCCCCAGCATTTT. Translated: CASSGGLTGPYSNQPQHF. The chain has TRBV4-2 and TRBJ1-5; 7 bases align to TRBD1. There are 18 residues in the CDR3. After removal of 5 bases from V and 0 bases from J, the junction contained 13 bases not matched to a gene. The V gene's germline CDR1 is LGHNA and CDR2 YNFKEQ.

This clone has just one count. This chain connects TRBV11-2 to TRBJ2-2; possible D gene TRBD1, 5 bases. Trimming took off 5 bases at V and 8 bases at J, with 12 bases between the two ends. Germline V gives CDR1 SGHAT, CDR2 FQNNGV. This CDR3 comprises 13 residues. DNA of the CDR3: TGTGCCAGCAGCCCACAGGTGGCAGGGGAGCTGTTTTTT. Translated, it gives CASSPQVAGELFF.

J is TRBJ2-3 and V is TRBV7-2; a possible D gene is TRBD1 (6 bases). CDR1 SGHTA and CDR2 FQGNSA come from the germline V gene. The V gene lost 5 bases and the J gene lost 6 bases, with 18 bases spanning the gap. This CDR3 contains 15 residues. CDR3: CASSRKYQGSDTQYF. The CDR3 DNA is TGTGCCAGCAGCCGGAAATATCAGGGGTCGGATACGCAGTATTTT.

The rearrangement links TRBV6-5 to TRBJ1-1; no firm D call. The germline V and J ends were trimmed by 11 bases and 0 bases, with 13 bases remaining between them. Per germline, CDR1 MNHEY and CDR2 SVGAGI. This CDR3 region has 13 residues. The CDR3 here is CAVKGDMNTEAFF. The CDR3 DNA follows: TGTGCCGTAAAAGGAGATATGAACACTGAAGCTTTCTTT.

Remarks on this clone: Other nucleotide sequences in the sample specify the same CDR3. This sequence joins TRBV9 and TRBJ1-1, with TRBD1 matching over 9 bases. Germline values: CDR1 SGDLS, CDR2 YYNGEE. The CDR3 runs to 15 residues. J gave up 0 bases and V 2 bases, and 2 bases lay outside the gene matches. The CDR3 DNA is TGTGCCAGCAGCGTTGGGACAGGGCTGAACACTGAAGCTTTCTTT. Translating it yields CASSVGTGLNTEAFF.

The CDR3: CASSHPADTQYF. The CDR3, as DNA: TGTGCCAGCAGCCACCCAGCAGATACGCAGTATTTT. V and J are TRBV3-1 (or the pseudogene TRBV3-2) and TRBJ2-3, with unresolved D. V was clipped by 3 bases and J by 4 bases, with 5 bases between them. The CDR3 is 12 amino acids. Germline CDR1 and CDR2: LGHDT and YNNKEL (reference sequence).

There are a few counts of this clone. V and J are TRBV4-2 and TRBJ2-3; TRBD2 matches at 11 bases. This CDR3 spans 17 amino acids. Germline V lookup: CDR1 LGHNA, CDR2 YNFKEQ. Trimming at V came to 1 base and at J to 8 bases, leaving 11 bases not matched to a gene. The CDR3 bases are TGTGCCAGCAGCCAAGCCTCCGGGACTAGCGGAACTAGTACGCAGTATTTT. It encodes CASSQASGTSGTSTQYF.

The chain employs TRBV7-2 and TRBJ2-5, with a tentative D call TRBD2 (6 bases). The V and J ends lost 4 bases and 1 base respectively, with 13 bases between them. Per the germline V gene, CDR1 is SGHTA and CDR2 is FQGNSA. The CDR3 is made up of 15 amino acids. Here the CDR3 DNA reads TGTGCCAGCAGCTCCGAGCGGGCCCGCCAAGAGACCCAGTACTTC. This translates into CASSSERARQETQYF.

The rearrangement links TRBV6-5 to TRBJ1-1; TRBD1 agrees at 9 bases. Germline V gene lookup returns CDR1 MNHEY and CDR2 SVGAGI. Trimming at V came to 6 bases and at J to 0 bases, leaving 5 bases not matched to a gene. The CDR3 is 15 amino acids. The CDR3, as DNA: TGTGCCAGCAGGAGGGACAGGGCGATGAACACTGAAGCTTTCTTT. Its protein is CASRRDRAMNTEAFF.

This sequence joins TRBV27 and TRBJ2-5; 9 positions agree with TRBD2. V gave up 5 bases and J gave up 13 bases; unmatched junction bases: 14. The CDR3 length is 14 residues. Germline assignment: CDR1 MNHEY and CDR2 SMNVEV (reference sequence). CDR3 bases: TGTGCCAGCAGTGCCGGTCCTAGCGGGACGGTTAGGTACTTC. Residues: CASSAGPSGTVRYF.

This clone was counted a single time. The chain has TRBV11-2 and TRBJ2-7, with TRBD1 identical over 9 bases. Looked up from germline, CDR1 is SGHAT and CDR2 is FQNNGV. The CDR3 loop spans 16 amino acids. V trimming: 0 bases; J trimming: 4 bases; junction bases outside the gene matches: 7. CDR3 DNA: TGTGCCAGCAGCTTAGATCTAGGGACAGGGATTTACGAGCAGTACTTC. It translates to CASSLDLGTGIYEQYF.

The rearrangement uses TRBV7-9 and TRBJ1-2, with a possible D match to TRBD1 (6 bases). The CDR3 covers 13 residues. Trimming stripped 3 bases from V and 4 bases from J, with 9 bases between. The germline gives CDR1 SEHNR, CDR2 FQNEAQ (reference sequence). The CDR3 sequence: CASSLRRGYGYTF. CDR3 sequence (DNA): TGTGCCAGCAGCTTGCGCAGGGGCTATGGCTACACCTTC.

V gene TRBV5-1 combines with J gene TRBJ2-1, with D possibly being TRBD1 (5 bases). The CDR3 covers 14 residues. Trimming left V 0 bases short and J 10 bases short, with 14 bases between. The V gene's germline CDR1 is SGHRS and CDR2 YFSETQ. CDR3 amino acids: CASSLVVGKGEQFF. The CDR3 coding sequence is TGCGCCAGCAGCTTGGTAGTGGGGAAGGGGGAGCAGTTCTTC.

This chain links TRBV7-3 with TRBJ2-2; D possibly corresponds to TRBD1 (5 bases). The CDR3 length is 17 residues. CDR1 SGHTA and CDR2 FQGTGA come from the germline V gene. V was clipped by 2 bases and J by 4 bases, with 17 bases between them. CDR3 sequence (DNA): TGTGCCAGCAGCTTAGGCTCGGGCAGGGCGGTCACCGGGGAGCTGTTTTTT. It translates to CASSLGSGRAVTGELFF.

This sequence joins TRBV6-5 and TRBJ2-1; D possibly corresponds to TRBD2 (6 bases). The V end lost 8 bases, the J end lost 6 bases, and 17 bases lay between the germline ends. The CDR3 has 14 residues. The germline V gene encodes CDR1 MNHEY and CDR2 SVGAGI. CDR3 in DNA: TGTGCCAGCCAGCCTAGTGGGGGGTTCAATGAGCAGTTCTTC. This sequence encodes CASQPSGGFNEQFF.

The V gene is TRBV7-7, the J gene TRBJ2-3, with a weak D call TRBD2 (6 bases). This CDR3 is 15 amino acids long. Per the germline V gene, CDR1 is SSHAT and CDR2 is FNYEAQ (reference sequence). V lost 5 bases to trimming and J lost 0 bases, with 12 bases between them. DNA of the CDR3: TGTGCCAGCAGCCCAGACGGGACTAGCACAGATACGCAGTATTTT. Protein product: CASSPDGTSTDTQYF.